Detailed here is one TCR beta chain. Each CDR3 protein is one row after TCRdb ran MiXCR on the RT-PCR reads. The data hold about 960,000 distinct CDR3 sequences, with around 17% observed a single time. The sample is drawn from a study of patients and donors after allogeneic stem cell transplantation. Germline V gene sequence: CDR1 DFQATT, CDR2 SNEGSKA (reference sequence). Trimming removed 5 bases from V and 5 bases from J; junction bases left unmatched: 9. The CDR3 length is 14 residues. This sequence originates from a human donor who was either an allogeneic HSCT recipient or a stem cell or donor lymphocyte infusion donor (not recorded which). It is not recorded whose cells these are; they may come from a transplant donor. The sample comprised blood, either unsorted or a sorted T cell fraction (not recorded which). This chain links TRBV20-1 with TRBJ2-7; 10 bases are a match to TRBD2. As DNA, the CDR3 is TGCAGTGCTTCCGGACTAGCGGTAGTAAACGAGCAGTACTTC. Its protein product is CSASGLAVVNEQYF.